A single sample gave rise to the 13 T cell receptor beta chains below, sequenced in a study of shared T cell receptors in the human thymus. Method: immunoSEQ multiplex PCR; TCRdb's copy keeps in-frame clones and lacks some. The repertoire holds 630,000 or so clones, with about 90% as singletons. The data were also submitted as part of a second study, on human thymus T cells.

Sequencing input: thymocytes. The receptor source for this set is a boy under two years old with a congenital heart defect.

This clone has more than one count but fewer than ten. The V call is TRBV19, the J call TRBJ1-5; 9 bases line up with TRBD1. Per the germline V gene, CDR1 is LNHDA and CDR2 is SQIVND (reference sequence). V was clipped by 3 bases and J by 5 bases; unmatched bases: 14. This CDR3 is 18 amino acids long. The CDR3 DNA reads as TGTGCCAGTAGTATGGGAAAGAACGAGGACAGGGGTGATCAGCCCCAGCATTTT. Translating it yields CASSMGKNEDRGDQPQHF.

V and J are TRBV11-3 and TRBJ2-3; TRBD2 matches 7 bases. Germline loops: CDR1 SGHNT, CDR2 YENEEA. This CDR3 has 14 amino acids. Germline trimming cut 2 bases from V and 1 base from J; bases unmatched to any gene: 0. As DNA, the CDR3 is TGTGCCAGCAGCTTACGGGGGGGCACAGATACGCAGTATTTT. Amino acids: CASSLRGGTDTQYF. The complete variable domain, with remaining parts taken from reference TRBV11-3 and TRBJ2-3, reads EAGVVQSPRYKIIEKKQPVAFWCNPISGHNTLYWYLQNLGQGPELLIRYENEEAVDDSQLPKDRFSAERLKGVDSTLKIQPAELGDSAVYLCASSLRGGTDTQYFGPGTRLTVL.

The chain combines TRBV9 with TRBJ2-3, with D perhaps matching TRBD2 (6 bases). Germline V lookup: CDR1 SGDLS, CDR2 YYNGEE. CDR3 length: 16 amino acids. V was shortened by 0 bases and J by 9 bases, with 20 bases between the two germline ends. CDR3 sequence: CASSVEGRRRATTQYF. In DNA form, the CDR3 reads TGTGCCAGCAGCGTAGAGGGGAGGAGGCGGGCGACCACGCAGTATTTT. The full variable domain, completed using reference TRBV9 and TRBJ2-3, is DSGVTQTPKHLITATGQRVTLRCSPRSGDLSVYWYQQSLDQGLQFLIQYYNGEERAKGNILERFSAQQFPDLHSELNLSSLELGDSALYFCASSVEGRRRATTQYFGPGTRLTVL.

The chain is built from TRBV25-1 and TRBJ2-3, with TRBD1 matching over 7 bases. The CDR3 covers 15 residues. Germline CDR1 MGHDK, CDR2 SYGVNS. J was trimmed by 1 base and V by 5 bases; bases with no gene match: 6. The DNA for the CDR3 is TGTGCCAGCAGTTTGACAGGGCCCCGCACAGATACGCAGTATTTT. Its protein is CASSLTGPRTDTQYF.

This chain links TRBV28 with TRBJ1-5; D may be TRBD1 (5 bases). Trimming stripped 6 bases from V and 6 bases from J, with 21 bases between. The CDR3 consists of 16 residues. Germline V gives CDR1 MDHEN, CDR2 SYDVKM. The CDR3 is CASRTKDTPYGQPQHF. CDR3 nucleotide sequence: TGTGCCAGCAGGACAAAGGACACCCCCTATGGTCAGCCCCAGCATTTT.

The chain uses TRBV14 and TRBJ2-7; D is unresolved. CDR3 length: 14 amino acids. V dropped 2 bases and J dropped 0 bases, with 8 bases sitting between them. Germline loops: CDR1 SGHDN, CDR2 FVKESK. This CDR3 is CASSQSIFSYEQYF. DNA of the CDR3: TGTGCCAGCAGCCAATCTATTTTCTCCTACGAGCAGTACTTC.

DNA of the CDR3: TGCGCCAGCAGTGGACTAGCCACGGGGGAGCAGTACTTC. It yields the protein CASSGLATGEQYF. The chain couples TRBV10-1 to TRBJ2-7; 7 bases are a match to TRBD2. In germline, CDR1 is WNHNN, CDR2 SYGVQD (reference sequence). The junction had 7 bases not matched to a gene; V was cut back by 4 bases and J by 7 bases. The CDR3 covers 13 residues.

This clone occurred a few times. The chain links TRBV19 to TRBJ2-1; D remains unclear. This CDR3 comprises 14 residues. CDR1 and CDR2 (germline): LNHDA, SQIVND (reference sequence). V was cut by 4 bases and J by 8 bases, with 15 bases left in between. Written as DNA, the CDR3 is TGTGCCAGTAGTACCGGTTGGTGCGTGGATGAGCAGTTCTTC. Its translation is CASSTGWCVDEQFF.

The rearrangement joins TRBV4-2 to TRBJ1-4; D ambiguous. CDR3 length: 14 residues. Trimming shortened V by 4 bases and J by 6 bases, and 12 bases separated the two germline ends. Germline assignment: CDR1 LGHNA and CDR2 YNFKEQ. The CDR3 protein is CASSPYEGDEKLFF. The CDR3 DNA reads as TGTGCCAGCAGCCCATATGAGGGAGATGAAAAACTGTTTTTT.

This chain links TRBV28 with TRBJ2-1; D gene uncertain. This CDR3 region has 15 residues. Trimming stripped 4 bases from V and 0 bases from J, with 10 bases between. Germline CDR1 reads MDHEN; CDR2 reads SYDVKM. This CDR3 reads CASSSRRVSYNEQFF. CDR3 in DNA: TGTGCCAGCAGTTCTAGGCGTGTCTCCTACAATGAGCAGTTCTTC.

V gene TRBV30 combines with J gene TRBJ1-5, with D maybe TRBD1 (5 bases). Between the trimmed V and J ends, which lost 5 bases and 0 bases, there was a span of 11 bases. Per germline, CDR1 GTSNPN and CDR2 SVGIG (reference sequence). There are 14 residues in the CDR3. CDR3 in amino acids: CAWSPGSSNQPQHF. In DNA form, the CDR3 reads TGTGCCTGGTCTCCAGGGTCTAGCAATCAGCCCCAGCATTTT.

The table lists this clone with a few counts. This chain uses TRBV4-3 with TRBJ1-4; 7 nucleotides match TRBD1. Germline CDR1 reads LGHNA; CDR2 reads YSLEER. V was clipped by 1 base and J by 1 base; unmatched bases: 9. The CDR3 contains 18 residues. CDR3 protein: CASSQVFPRDRTNEKLFF. Here the CDR3 DNA reads TGCGCCAGCAGCCAAGTTTTTCCCCGGGACAGAACTAATGAAAAACTGTTTTTT.

V usage is TRBV19 and J usage is TRBJ1-3; 8 bases align to TRBD1. V shed 4 bases and J 4 bases; nucleotides not matched to a gene: 21. Germline lookup yields CDR1 LNHDA and CDR2 SQIVND (reference sequence). CDR3 length: 20 amino acids. CDR3 sequence: CASSNGSRQGRHRVGNTIYF. In DNA form, the CDR3 reads TGTGCCAGTAGTAACGGATCTCGACAGGGGCGCCATAGGGTCGGAAACACCATATATTTT. The variable domain in full, with the rest retrieved from reference TRBV19 and TRBJ1-3, is DGGITQSPKYLFRKEGQNVTLSCEQNLNHDAMYWYRQDPGQGLRLIYYSQIVNDFQKGDIAEGYSVSREKKESFPLTVTSAQKNPTAFYLCASSNGSRQGRHRVGNTIYFGEGSWLTVV.